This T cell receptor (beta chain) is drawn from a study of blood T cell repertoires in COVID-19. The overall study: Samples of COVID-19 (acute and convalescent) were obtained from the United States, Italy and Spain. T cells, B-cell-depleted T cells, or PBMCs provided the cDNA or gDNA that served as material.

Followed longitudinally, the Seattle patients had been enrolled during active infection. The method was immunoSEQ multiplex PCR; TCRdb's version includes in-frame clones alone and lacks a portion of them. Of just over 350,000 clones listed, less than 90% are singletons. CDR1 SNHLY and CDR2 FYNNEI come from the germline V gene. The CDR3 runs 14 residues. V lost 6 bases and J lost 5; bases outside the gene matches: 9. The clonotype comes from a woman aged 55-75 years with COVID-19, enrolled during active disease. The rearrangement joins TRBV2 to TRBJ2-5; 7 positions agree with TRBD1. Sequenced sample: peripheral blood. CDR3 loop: CASSESTGLETQYF. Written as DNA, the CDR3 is TGTGCCAGCAGCGAGTCGACAGGGTTGGAGACCCAGTACTTC.